This T cell receptor (beta chain) was sequenced during a study of blood T cell repertoires in COVID-19. The repertoire was sequenced with immunoSEQ multiplex PCR; TCRdb's copy has only in-frame clones and lacks some. The top ten clones hold approximately 4.4% of a sample with 180,000 or so clones, over 80% of them seen once. Trimming cost V 8 bases and J 5 bases, with 9 bases left between them. Germline V gene lookup returns CDR1 LGHDT and CDR2 YNNKEL (reference sequence). The CDR3 consists of 11 residues. All recovered Cohort 3 donors got two negative PCRs, got clearance, or saw symptom resolution. The chain links TRBV3-1 (or the pseudogene TRBV3-2) to TRBJ1-2; D ambiguous. Input material: PBMCs or T cells enriched from blood (not recorded which). The receptor was derived from a woman aged 45-60 years who had recovered from COVID-19. Written as DNA, the CDR3 is TGTGCCAGCGCCTCGGGGTATGGCTACACCTTC. Amino acid sequence: CASASGYGYTF.